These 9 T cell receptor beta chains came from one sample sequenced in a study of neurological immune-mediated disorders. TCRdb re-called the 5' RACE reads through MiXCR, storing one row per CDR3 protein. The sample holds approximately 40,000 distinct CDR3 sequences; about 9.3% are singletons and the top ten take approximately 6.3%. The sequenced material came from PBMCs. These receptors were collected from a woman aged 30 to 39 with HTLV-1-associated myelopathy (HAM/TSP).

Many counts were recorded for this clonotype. The DNA of the CDR3 is TGTGCCAGCAGCGGGACTAGCGGGGGGCGGCTCCAAGAGACCCAGTACTTC. Translated: CASSGTSGGRLQETQYF. The chain recombines TRBV12-3 or TRBV12-4 with TRBJ2-5; TRBD2 aligns across 15 bases. V was clipped by 6 bases and J by 1 base; unmatched bases: 6. The CDR3 runs to 17 residues.

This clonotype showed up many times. This CDR3 reads CASSHERGSYEQYF. CDR3 coding DNA: TGTGCCAGCAGCCACGAGCGCGGCTCCTACGAGCAGTACTTC. The genes are TRBV6-1 and TRBJ2-7; D ambiguous. The CDR3 loop spans 14 amino acids. Trimming removed 6 bases from V and 0 bases from J, with 12 bases in between. The V gene's germline CDR1 is MNHNS and CDR2 SASEGT.

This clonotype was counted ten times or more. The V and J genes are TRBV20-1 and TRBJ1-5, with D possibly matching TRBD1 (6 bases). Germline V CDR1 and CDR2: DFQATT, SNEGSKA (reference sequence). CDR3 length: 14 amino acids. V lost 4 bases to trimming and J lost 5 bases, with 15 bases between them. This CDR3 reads CSAIKRAGDQPQHF. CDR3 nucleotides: TGCAGTGCTATAAAGAGGGCAGGGGATCAGCCCCAGCATTTT.

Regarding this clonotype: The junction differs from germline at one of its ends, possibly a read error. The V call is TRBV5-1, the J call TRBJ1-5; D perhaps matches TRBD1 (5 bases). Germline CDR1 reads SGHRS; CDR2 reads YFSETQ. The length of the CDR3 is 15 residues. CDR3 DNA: TGCGCCAGCAGCTTGGCCGTGGGGCCCAATCATCCCCAGCATTTT. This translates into CASSLAVGPNHPQHF.

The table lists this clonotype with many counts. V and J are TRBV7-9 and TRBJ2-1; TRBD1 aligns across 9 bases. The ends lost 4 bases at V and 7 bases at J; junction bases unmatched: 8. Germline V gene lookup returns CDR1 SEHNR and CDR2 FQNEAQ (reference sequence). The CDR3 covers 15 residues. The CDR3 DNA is TGTGCCAGCAGCTACCGGGACAGGGTTACAAATGAGCAGTTCTTC. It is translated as CASSYRDRVTNEQFF.

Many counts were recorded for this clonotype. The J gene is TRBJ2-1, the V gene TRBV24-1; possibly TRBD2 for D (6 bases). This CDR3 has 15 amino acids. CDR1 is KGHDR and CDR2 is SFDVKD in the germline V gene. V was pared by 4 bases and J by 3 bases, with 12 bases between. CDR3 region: CATSEGGWSYNEQFF. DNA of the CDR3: TGTGCCACCAGTGAGGGGGGTTGGAGCTACAATGAGCAGTTCTTC.

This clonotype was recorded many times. The CDR3 bases are TGTGCCATCACCGGACAGAGTAGCTCCTACAATGAGCAGTTCTTC. It translates to CAITGQSSSYNEQFF. The genes are TRBV10-3 and TRBJ2-1; D possibly corresponds to TRBD1 (6 bases). Germline-derived CDR1 and CDR2 are ENHRY and SYGVKD. V shed 7 bases and J shed 0 bases, with 13 bases lying between them. The CDR3 has 15 residues.

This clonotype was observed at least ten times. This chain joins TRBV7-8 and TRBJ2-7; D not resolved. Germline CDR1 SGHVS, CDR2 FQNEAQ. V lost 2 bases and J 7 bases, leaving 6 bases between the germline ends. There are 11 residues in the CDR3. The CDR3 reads CASSLKWEQYF. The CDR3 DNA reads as TGTGCCAGCAGCTTAAAGTGGGAGCAGTACTTC.

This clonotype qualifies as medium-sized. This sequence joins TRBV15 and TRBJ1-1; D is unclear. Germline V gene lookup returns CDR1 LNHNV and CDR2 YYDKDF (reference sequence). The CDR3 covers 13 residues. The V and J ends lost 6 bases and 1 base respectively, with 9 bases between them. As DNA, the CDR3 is TGTGCCACCAGGTTGAATGGGAACACTGAAGCTTTCTTT. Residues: CATRLNGNTEAFF.